The 5 T cell receptor beta chains below all came from one sample that was sequenced in a study of cytomegalovirus exposure and HLA in healthy donors. 13 Jbeta primers and 60 Vbeta primers were used for the PCR. Data came from immunoSEQ multiplex PCR; TCRdb stores just in-frame clones and leaves some out. The sample has 150,000 to 200,000 clones, approximately 70% seen once; the top ten hold 6% to 7.5%. Sequenced sample: PBMCs. Receptor source: a man aged 40-50 years in good health and CMV-seropositive.

The chain carries TRBV4-1 and TRBJ1-2; TRBD1 matches 8 bases. Germline CDR1 reads MGHRA; CDR2 reads YSYEKL. This CDR3 has 14 amino acids. The J segment lost 8 bases and the V segment lost 1 base, leaving 6 bases of the junction unmatched. The CDR3 sequence: CASSQGQGLSGYTF. CDR3 nucleotides: TGCGCCAGCAGCCAAGGACAGGGGCTAAGCGGCTACACCTTC.

The chain carries TRBV7-9 and TRBJ2-5; the match to TRBD2 covers 8 bases. The CDR3 loop spans 14 amino acids. Germline lookup yields CDR1 SEHNR and CDR2 FQNEAQ (reference sequence). Trimming took 5 bases from V and 4 from J; bases not matched to a gene: 6. CDR3 in amino acids: CASSLGRVGETQYF. CDR3 DNA: TGTGCCAGCAGCCTCGGGAGGGTGGGAGAGACCCAGTACTTC. Complete variable domain (other parts from reference TRBV7-9 and TRBJ2-5): DTGVSQNPRHKITKRGQNVTFRCDPISEHNRLYWYRQTLGQGPEFLTYFQNEAQLEKSRLLSDRFSAERPKGSFSTLEIQRTEQGDSAMYLCASSLGRVGETQYFGPGTRLLVL.

The rearrangement uses TRBV9 and TRBJ1-1; D is undetermined. CDR3 length: 13 residues. The V end was cut by 0 bases, the J end by 4 bases, with 7 bases between. Germline assignment: CDR1 SGDLS and CDR2 YYNGEE. The CDR3 region is CASSVAQATEAFF. CDR3 sequence (DNA): TGTGCCAGCAGCGTAGCCCAGGCCACTGAAGCTTTCTTT.

The chain joins TRBV6-1 to TRBJ1-5; D not certain. Trimming took 6 bases from V and 5 from J, leaving 5 bases between them. Germline V gives CDR1 MNHNS, CDR2 SASEGT. CDR3 length: 11 residues. The CDR3 nucleotides are TGTGCCAGCAGCCTAGATCAGCCCCAGCATTTT. It translates to CASSLDQPQHF.

V is TRBV9 and J is TRBJ2-2, with D perhaps matching TRBD1 (6 bases). Trimming took 3 bases from V and 2 from J, leaving 14 bases between them. The germline gives CDR1 SGDLS, CDR2 YYNGEE. This CDR3 spans 16 amino acids. This CDR3 is CASSAQGRANTGELFF. The CDR3 bases are TGTGCCAGCAGCGCACAGGGTCGAGCAAACACCGGGGAGCTGTTTTTT.